This T cell receptor beta chain was observed in a study of cytomegalovirus exposure and HLA in healthy donors (dated by TCRdb to between 2016 and 2019). Context from the whole study: An earlier analysis of under 600 of the donors reported approximately 290 Gb of sequence data and some 100 million unique TCR beta sequences from 150 million to 200 million T cells. An early release covering roughly 640 HLA-typed donors comprised approximately 300 gigabases of sequencing data and around 80 million unique TCR sequences. Both class I and class II loci were covered by HLA typing, at four-digit resolution. All discovery cohort repertoires had been generated using a single sequencing platform. The study was designed to test whether signatures of past pathogen exposure could be identified by cataloging public T cell receptors. In a later genetic analysis, genome-wide SNP genotypes for about 55% of the roughly 670 donors were used, and that subset was treated as a discovery cohort. Among about 400 genotyped donors of the cohort, an average of approximately 220,000 unique TCR beta nucleotide sequences was sequenced per donor, of which approximately 18% were non-productive. A few DR-DQ haplotypes were handled as single units for association and clustering because linkage in the cohort was strong. Using immunosequencing, the study profiled T cell repertoires from around 670 subjects and related those repertoires to cytomegalovirus serostatus. Donor age, sex, ethnicity and CMV serostatus were compiled together with the repertoire data. Typing coverage varied by locus: roughly 620-640 donors for A, B, C, DRB1 and DQB1; roughly 510 for DQA1; over 600 for DPA1; 400 to 480 for DPB1. The genetic ancestry cluster associated with self-reported Caucasian donors included about 81% of the 398 genotyped donors. A separate validation cohort of roughly 130 different subjects was used in addition to the 666-subject first cohort. To predict cytomegalovirus infection status, the study combined high-throughput TCR immunosequencing, statistical association of individual TCRs with disease status, and machine learning. In a later analysis, previously published TCR beta repertoires from 666 donors were re-analyzed and high-resolution HLA genotyping was added so that TCR occurrence patterns could be studied. Rather than using new phenotypic data, the later analysis identified candidate immune exposures from TCR beta sequences and from how often those sequences occurred across donors. An earlier analysis of approximately 500 of the donors applied high-throughput TCR beta sequencing to assess whether each TCR beta V gene segment acted as functional or pseudogenic.

The full study reports these points: Cytomegalovirus status was reported to be diagnosed by the classifier with high specificity and sensitivity in both the original and validation cohorts. A later analysis found that TCR association rates varied across HLA loci, with DRB1 alleles showing the most associated TCRs and HLA-C alleles the fewest. Most TCR sequences were observed very rarely across donors, whereas some public TCRs were present in many individuals. Because some donors lacked HLA typing at each locus, the association tests relied only on the typed subset. Assigning TCR associations to individual alleles was difficult when HLA alleles, especially DR and DQ, strongly co-occurred. The only immune exposure information available for the cohort was CMV serostatus. Broadly in line with IMGT annotations, most TCR beta V segments showed up in productive rearrangements about 90% or about 30% of the time in an earlier analysis of several hundred of the donors. The authors suggested that the approach could potentially be generalized to other disease states and immunological phenotypes. Presence/absence analyses assumed roughly uniform sequencing depth across donors, an assumption that may not hold. In vitro tests confirmed that a few of the cytomegalovirus-associated TCR beta chains recognize cytomegalovirus antigens. Several of the top co-occurrence clusters appeared to be linked to parvovirus B19, influenza, CMV and Epstein-Barr virus, according to a later analysis. The study listed over 150 TCR beta chains as associated with cytomegalovirus. Because counts were too low, about 18 rarely observed V segments, including chromosome 9 orphons, were left out of the earlier analysis of roughly 600 of the donors. The cohort was sequenced for TCR beta chains only, and without alpha or paired-chain data the features that could be detected were limited. Correlated functional status among segregating V segments might be attributable to linkage disequilibrium, but an unknown experimental factor could not be ruled out. Most CMV-associated TCR beta chains appeared to be HLA-restricted in a later analysis, and the HLA associations seemed to be driven largely by CMV exposure. V-gene and J-gene trimming of TCR beta chains was associated with a missense DCLRE1C variant in a later genetic analysis, and the association was replicated in an independent cohort. A group of highly shared sequence variants was considered likely to be a technical artifact of the sequencing pipeline. In a later analysis, HLA-associated TCR beta chains were found to be more clonally expanded and to have lower generation probabilities than equally common non-associated chains. At a false discovery rate of 0.05, a later analysis linked under 20,000 TCR beta sequences to specific HLA alleles. Compared with the roughly 600-donor mean, donors in an Asian-associated ancestry cluster had fewer N-insertions in productive TCRs, according to a later genetic analysis. A further reported finding was that TCR beta sequences accurately predicted the HLA-A and HLA-B alleles for most subjects in the first cohort.

The cohort consisted of fewer than 700 healthy bone marrow donors. At the time of sampling, all cohort members were nominally healthy, though unrecorded immune exposures were likely present. The donor was CMV seronegative and belonged to the group of 320 or so seronegative cohort members. A peripheral blood sample was collected from each donor, and TCR beta sequencing was performed on peripheral blood mononuclear cells. The Qiagen DNeasy Blood Extraction Kit was used to extract genomic DNA from the blood cell samples. As for this clone: The antigen this receptor binds is unknown.

The method behind the library was the immunoSEQ multiplex PCR assay. For the multiplex PCR, a mixture combining 60 forward primers for TCR Vbeta segments and 13 reverse primers for TCR Jbeta segments was used. The CDR3 region of rearranged TCR beta genes was amplified from genomic DNA by a multiplex PCR assay. Amplified TCR beta libraries were sequenced as 87-base-pair reads on the Illumina HiSeq System. Regarding the original processing steps: In a later analysis, some 80 million unique TCR beta chains were counted across the approximately 640 repertoires, and approximately 11 million of these chains were shared by at least two donors. Raw reads were error-corrected and collapsed into unique sequences with a nearest-neighbor algorithm that merged closely related sequences to remove PCR and sequencing errors. Alignment of CDR3 sequences to IMGT reference sequences was used to assign V, D and J gene segments. For a sequence to be retained, a match of at least six nucleotides was required to both a V gene segment and a J gene segment. Rearrangements were classified as productive when the CDR3 lacked stop codons and remained in frame with V and J, and all other rearrangements were classified as non-productive. Following IMGT convention, CDR3 was defined as the stretch from the second conserved V-encoded cysteine up to the conserved J-encoded phenylalanine. In an earlier analysis of around 570 of the donors, sequences lacking an unambiguous match to a single V gene segment were excluded. An earlier analysis of a few hundred of the donors classified V segments as functional when productive rearrangements were above 56.7% and as segregating when the standard deviation between donors was above 5%. A statistical classification framework was developed to diagnose cytomegalovirus status using the catalog of TCR beta chain sequences. A later analysis assigned V and J genes by comparing TCR nucleotide sequences with IMGT/GENE-DB human TR gene sequences. Using the TCRdist pipeline, a later analysis assigned CDR3 sequences along with most-parsimonious VDJ recombination scenarios. A later analysis defined each TCR beta chain by its CDR3 amino acid sequence plus V-gene family, and excluded reads lacking a unique V-gene family. To address suspected cross-contamination and a sequencing artifact, a later analysis removed around 590 highly shared, low-generation-probability nucleotide sequences. A later analysis calculated a clonal expansion index for each public chain from normalized within-repertoire ranks of inferred template counts. In a later analysis, generation probabilities were computed using a VDJ recombination model fitted to out-of-frame rearrangements, and the results were checked against IGoR. In a later analysis, hypergeometric tests were used to score TCR-TCR, TCR-HLA and TCR-CMV co-occurrence, with a repertoire-size bias correction applied to TCR pairs. To estimate false discovery rates, a later analysis permuted the HLA or CMV assignments 20 times. In a later analysis, co-occurring TCRs were grouped using DBSCAN, and TCRdist sequence similarity was added for clustering within HLA-allele-positive subsets. Co-occurrence clustering excluded repertoires with fewer than 30,000 or more than 120,000 public chains, plus five with anomalous nucleotide sharing. TCRdb obtained this table from immuneACCESS and retained in-frame rearrangements with V and J assigned. These tables miss some clones; where compared with another copy, unresolved V genes account for less than half of the shortfall, and the remainder is unexplained. Clone size and V and J calls were adopted from that table, with D and trimming inferred from the DNA. The table of this sample itemizes 140,000 to 150,000 clones. Of the sample, around 0.96% is held by the ten largest clones.

Material: PBMCs. This receptor was obtained from a male donor in good health and CMV-seronegative.

The DNA is TGTGCCAGCAGTTTTACGATGGACAGAGGGCAAGAGACCCAGTACTTC. Its coded protein is CASSFTMDRGQETQYF. The chain was built from TRBV27 and TRBJ2-5, with a weak D call of TRBD1 (6 bases match). The CDR3 has 16 amino acids, counting the end cysteine and phenylalanine. Solely the CDR3 DNA is kept, with 48 bases framed from the first base. V drops 3 bases and J drops 2 bases, leaving 16 bases in between. CDR1 and CDR2 are drawn from the germline V gene (reference sequence): MNHEY, SMNVEV.